This T cell receptor beta chain stems from a study of T cells in Graves' hyperthyroidism and ophthalmopathy. At least ten counts were recorded for this clonotype. V shed 7 bases and J shed 1 base, with 13 bases lying between them. The V gene's germline CDR1 is SEHNR and CDR2 FQNEAQ (reference sequence). The CDR3 runs to 14 residues. Amplification of TCR beta CDR3 regions used RNA as the template. First-round RT-PCR with HTBI primers amplified the TCR CDR3 region. TCRdb analysed the multiplex PCR reads with MiXCR anew, one entry per CDR3 protein. The table lists some 570,000 distinct CDR3 sequences, approximately 14% of them singletons, with roughly 7.7% in the top ten.

Input material: blood. This receptor was taken from a woman between 18 and 29 years old with Graves' ophthalmopathy. The chain is built from TRBV7-9 and TRBJ2-5; tentatively, D is TRBD1 (5 bases). DNA for the CDR3: TGTGCCAGCACCCGGTCGACAGCCCAAGAGACCCAGTACTTC. It translates to CASTRSTAQETQYF.